This T cell receptor (beta chain) emerged from a study of CD8 T cells in ankylosing spondylitis. Study-wide points: Before this, some motif variants had been reported in reactive arthritis synovial fluid and blood. A TCR beta motif made of 7 to 9 highly homologous variants seemed typical of ankylosing spondylitis blood. Significant enrichment of disease-linked clones was reported in matched ankylosing spondylitis synovial fluid.

Quantitative 5'-RACE with molecular barcodes produced the TCR beta libraries. One entry per CDR3 protein, called by TCRdb with MiXCR from the 5' RACE reads. The table has around 390,000 distinct CDR3 sequences, under 25% seen once. This clonotype has ten or more counts. Its antigen is not known. The ends were cut back, 0 bases at V and 4 bases at J, with 7 bases in the middle. Germline values: CDR1 SGHRS, CDR2 YFSETQ. CDR3 size: 14 residues. This clonotype was sampled from a male donor with ankylosing spondylitis. The sequencing input was blood, either unsorted or a sorted T cell fraction (not recorded which). The rearrangement joins TRBV5-1 to TRBJ2-2; D uncertain. CDR3 DNA sequence: TGCGCCAGCAGCTTGGGGCCAGGCACCGGGGAGCTGTTTTTT. Protein: CASSLGPGTGELFF.